This T cell receptor beta chain originates from a study of post-analysis software for immune sequencing data. Study-wide findings and caveats: Included in a set of roughly five TRBV segments more frequent in patients than controls were TRBV5-6, TRBV5-1 and TRBV20-1. Normalized Chao1 diversity in multiple sclerosis patients fell significantly below that of controls.

Prepared libraries of TCR beta cDNA carried unique molecular identifiers. One entry per CDR3 protein results from TCRdb running MiXCR on the PCR reads. The sample carries 550,000 to 700,000 distinct CDR3 sequences, 44% recorded once. V gave up 2 bases and J gave up 12 bases; unmatched junction bases: 11. This CDR3 region has 13 residues. Germline-derived CDR1 and CDR2 are DFQATT and SNEGSKA (reference sequence). In regard to this clonotype: Its antigen is as yet unknown.

The chain links TRBV20-1 to TRBJ2-5, with 8 bases fitting TRBD2. Sample: blood. The sequence was obtained from a girl aged 10 to 17 with multiple sclerosis. The CDR3 region is CSARPGFWREEYF. DNA of the CDR3: TGCAGTGCTAGACCGGGGTTCTGGCGGGAGGAGTACTTC.